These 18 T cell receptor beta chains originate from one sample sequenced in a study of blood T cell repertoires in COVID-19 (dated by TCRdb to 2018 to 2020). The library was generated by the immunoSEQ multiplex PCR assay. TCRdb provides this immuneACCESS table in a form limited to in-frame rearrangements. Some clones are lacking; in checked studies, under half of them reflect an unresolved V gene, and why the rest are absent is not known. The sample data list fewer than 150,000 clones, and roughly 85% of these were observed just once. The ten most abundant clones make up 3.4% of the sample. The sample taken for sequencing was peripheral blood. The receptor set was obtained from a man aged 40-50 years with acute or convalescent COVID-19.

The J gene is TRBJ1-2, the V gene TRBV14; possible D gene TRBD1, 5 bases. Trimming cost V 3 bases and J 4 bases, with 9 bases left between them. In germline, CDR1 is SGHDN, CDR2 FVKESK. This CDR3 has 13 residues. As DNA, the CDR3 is TGTGCCAGCAGCCAGCAGGGATCCTATGGCTACACCTTC. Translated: CASSQQGSYGYTF.

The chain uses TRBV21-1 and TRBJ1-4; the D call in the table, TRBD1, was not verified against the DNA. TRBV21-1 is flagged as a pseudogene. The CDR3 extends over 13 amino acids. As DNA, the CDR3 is TGTGCCAGCAAACAGGTGAATGAAGAAAAACTGTTTTTT. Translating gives CASKQVNEEKLFF.

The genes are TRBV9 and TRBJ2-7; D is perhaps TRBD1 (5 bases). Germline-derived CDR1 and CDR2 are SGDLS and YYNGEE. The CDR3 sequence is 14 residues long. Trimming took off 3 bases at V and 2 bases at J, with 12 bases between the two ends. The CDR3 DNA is TGTGCCAGCAGCGCCCCCGGACAAACCTACGAGCAGTACTTC. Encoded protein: CASSAPGQTYEQYF. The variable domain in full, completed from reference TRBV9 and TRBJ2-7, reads DSGVTQTPKHLITATGQRVTLRCSPRSGDLSVYWYQQSLDQGLQFLIQYYNGEERAKGNILERFSAQQFPDLHSELNLSSLELGDSALYFCASSAPGQTYEQYFGPGTRLTVT.

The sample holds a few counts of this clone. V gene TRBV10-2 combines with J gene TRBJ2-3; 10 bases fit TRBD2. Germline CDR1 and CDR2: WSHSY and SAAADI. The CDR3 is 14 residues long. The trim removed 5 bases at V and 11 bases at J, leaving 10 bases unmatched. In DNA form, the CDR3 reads TGCGCCAGCAGTCCTAGCGGGGGAACCTTGGGGCAGTATTTT. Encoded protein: CASSPSGGTLGQYF.

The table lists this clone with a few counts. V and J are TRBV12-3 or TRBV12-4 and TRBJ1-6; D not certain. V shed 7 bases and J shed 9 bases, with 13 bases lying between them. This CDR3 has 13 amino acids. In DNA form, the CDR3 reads TGTGCCAGCACCCTGGGAGTGATTTCACCCCTCCACTTT. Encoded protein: CASTLGVISPLHF.

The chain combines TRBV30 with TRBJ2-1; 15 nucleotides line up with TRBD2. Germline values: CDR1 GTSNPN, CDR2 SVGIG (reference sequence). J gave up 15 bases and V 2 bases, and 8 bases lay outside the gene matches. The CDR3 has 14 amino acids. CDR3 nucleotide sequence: TGTGCCTGGAGTCCCGGGACTAGCGGGGGGACGGGGTTCTTC. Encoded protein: CAWSPGTSGGTGFF.

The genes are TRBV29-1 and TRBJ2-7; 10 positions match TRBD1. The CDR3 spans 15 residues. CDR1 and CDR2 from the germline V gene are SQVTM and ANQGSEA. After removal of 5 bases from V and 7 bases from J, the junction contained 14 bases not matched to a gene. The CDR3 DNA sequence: TGCAGCGTTTTGACAGGGGGCGGTTTCGGTGGAGAGCAGTACTTC. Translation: CSVLTGGGFGGEQYF.

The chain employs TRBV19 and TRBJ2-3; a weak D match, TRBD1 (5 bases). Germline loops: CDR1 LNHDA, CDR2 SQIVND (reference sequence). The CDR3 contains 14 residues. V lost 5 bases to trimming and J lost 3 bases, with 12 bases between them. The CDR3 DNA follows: TGTGCCAGTAGTCAGGGTCCTGGAACAGATACGCAGTATTTT. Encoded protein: CASSQGPGTDTQYF. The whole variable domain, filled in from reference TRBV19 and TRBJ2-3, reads DGGITQSPKYLFRKEGQNVTLSCEQNLNHDAMYWYRQDPGQGLRLIYYSQIVNDFQKGDIAEGYSVSREKKESFPLTVTSAQKNPTAFYLCASSQGPGTDTQYFGPGTRLTVL.

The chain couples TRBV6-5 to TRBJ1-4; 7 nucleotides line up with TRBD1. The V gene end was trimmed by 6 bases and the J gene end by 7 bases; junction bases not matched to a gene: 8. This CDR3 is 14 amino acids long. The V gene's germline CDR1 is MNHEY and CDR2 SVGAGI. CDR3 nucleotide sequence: TGTGCCAGCAGCCCGACAGGGCCCCGTGAAAAACTGTTTTTT. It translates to CASSPTGPREKLFF.

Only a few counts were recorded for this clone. The chain's CDR3 is CASGLKPGTGGGWTEAFF. CDR3 nucleotides: TGTGCTAGTGGTTTGAAACCCGGGACAGGGGGCGGATGGACTGAAGCTTTCTTT. The rearrangement links TRBV12-5 to TRBJ1-1, with 12 bases aligning to TRBD1. J lost 5 bases, V lost 2 bases, and 12 bases had no gene match. Germline V gene sequence: CDR1 LGHNT, CDR2 FRNRAP. The CDR3 totals 18 residues.

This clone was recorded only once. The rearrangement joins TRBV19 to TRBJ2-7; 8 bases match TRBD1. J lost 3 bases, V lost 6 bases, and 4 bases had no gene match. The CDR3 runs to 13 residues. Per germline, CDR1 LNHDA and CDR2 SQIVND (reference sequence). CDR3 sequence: CASSRQGLYEQYF. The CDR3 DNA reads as TGTGCCAGTAGCCGACAGGGGCTCTACGAGCAGTACTTC. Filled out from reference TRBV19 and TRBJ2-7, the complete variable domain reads DGGITQSPKYLFRKEGQNVTLSCEQNLNHDAMYWYRQDPGQGLRLIYYSQIVNDFQKGDIAEGYSVSREKKESFPLTVTSAQKNPTAFYLCASSRQGLYEQYFGPGTRLTVT.

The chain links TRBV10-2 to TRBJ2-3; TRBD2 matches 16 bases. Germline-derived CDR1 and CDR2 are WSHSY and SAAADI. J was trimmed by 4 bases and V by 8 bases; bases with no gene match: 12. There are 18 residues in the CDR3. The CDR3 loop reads CASYHPGLAGGLSDTQYF. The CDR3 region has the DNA TGCGCCAGCTACCATCCGGGACTAGCGGGGGGGCTCTCAGATACGCAGTATTTT.

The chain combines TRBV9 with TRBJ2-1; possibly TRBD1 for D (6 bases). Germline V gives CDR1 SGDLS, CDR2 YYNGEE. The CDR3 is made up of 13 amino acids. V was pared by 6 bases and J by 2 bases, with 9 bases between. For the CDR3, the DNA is TGTGCCAGCACCGGACAGCCCTACAATGAGCAGTTCTTC. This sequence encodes CASTGQPYNEQFF.

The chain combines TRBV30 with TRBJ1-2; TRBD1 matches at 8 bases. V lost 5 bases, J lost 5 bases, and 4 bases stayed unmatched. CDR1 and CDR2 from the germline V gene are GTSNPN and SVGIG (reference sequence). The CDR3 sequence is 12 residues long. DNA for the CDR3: TGTGCCTGGGACAGGGGTGGATATGGCTACACCTTC. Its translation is CAWDRGGYGYTF.

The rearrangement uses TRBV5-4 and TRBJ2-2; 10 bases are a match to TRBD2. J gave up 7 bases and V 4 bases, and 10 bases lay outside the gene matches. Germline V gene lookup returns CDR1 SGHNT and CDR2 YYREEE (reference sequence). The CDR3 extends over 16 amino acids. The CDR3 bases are TGTGCCAGCAGCCCCGATAGCGGGGGGCCCCTCGGGGAGCTGTTTTTT. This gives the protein CASSPDSGGPLGELFF.

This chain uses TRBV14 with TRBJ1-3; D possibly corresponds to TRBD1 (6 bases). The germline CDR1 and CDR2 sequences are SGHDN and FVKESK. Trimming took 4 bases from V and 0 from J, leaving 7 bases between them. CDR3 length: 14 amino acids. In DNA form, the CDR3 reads TGTGCCAGCAGCCCGGGACACTCTGGAAACACCATATATTTT. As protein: CASSPGHSGNTIYF.

The CDR3 here is CASSRDRGKFYEQYF. The DNA of the CDR3 is TGTGCCAGTAGTAGGGACAGGGGAAAGTTCTACGAGCAGTACTTC. The chain links TRBV19 to TRBJ2-7; 10 bases agree with TRBD1. The CDR3 spans 15 residues. V lost 4 bases and J lost 3; bases outside the gene matches: 6. Germline CDR1 is LNHDA and CDR2 is SQIVND (reference sequence).

The CDR3 DNA reads as TGTGCCAGCAGCGTACTAGCGGGATACACAGATACGCAGTATTTT. Protein product: CASSVLAGYTDTQYF. V gene TRBV9 combines with J gene TRBJ2-3, with 9 bases fitting TRBD2. Germline CDR1 reads SGDLS; CDR2 reads YYNGEE. The CDR3 spans 15 residues. With V trimmed by 1 base and J by 2 bases, 2 bases remained unmatched.